The 21 T cell receptor beta chains below all came from one sample that was sequenced in a study of PD-L1 blockade in urothelial cancer. Some clones are missing from TCRdb's copy, which holds only in-frame ones; the method was immunoSEQ multiplex PCR. Of around 45,000 clones in the sample, 85% to 90% are singletons; the top ten hold 14%. Material: PBMCs, obtained around atezolizumab (anti-PD-L1) treatment. These receptors were obtained from a woman between 55 and 75 years old with urothelial cancer.

The V gene is TRBV7-3, the J gene TRBJ2-7; 9 bases are a match to TRBD1. The length of the CDR3 is 13 residues. Trimming removed 2 bases from V and 6 bases from J; junction bases left unmatched: 2. CDR1 is SGHTA, CDR2 FQGTGA, per germline. The CDR3 loop reads CASSLDRGGEQYF. For the CDR3, the DNA is TGTGCCAGCAGCTTAGACAGGGGGGGCGAGCAGTACTTC. The full variable domain, in which reference TRBV7-3 and TRBJ2-7 provide the parts outside the CDR3, is GAGVSQTPSNKVTEKGKYVELRCDPISGHTALYWYRQSLGQGPEFLIYFQGTGAADDSGLPNDRFFAVRPEGSVSTLKIQRTERGDSAVYLCASSLDRGGEQYFGPGTRLTVT.

V usage is TRBV21-1 and J usage is TRBJ2-7; the table calls TRBD1, which could not be checked here. TRBV21-1 is reported as a pseudogene. The CDR3 has 16 amino acids. The CDR3 protein is CASSQRQGESSYEQYF. The CDR3 DNA is TGTGCCAGCAGCCAGCGACAGGGTGAGAGCTCCTACGAGCAGTACTTC.

The rearrangement uses TRBV18 and TRBJ1-5; D not resolved. The germline V gene encodes CDR1 KGHSH and CDR2 LQKENI. V dropped 3 bases and J dropped 2 bases, with 5 bases sitting between them. The CDR3 runs 13 residues. This CDR3 reads CASSPPGNQPQHF. The CDR3 nucleotides are TGTGCCAGCTCACCTCCAGGCAATCAGCCCCAGCATTTT.

The CDR3 reads CASSQAGAGNIQYF. The CDR3 region has the DNA TGTGCCAGCAGCCAAGCAGGGGCGGGCAACATTCAGTACTTC. The rearrangement joins TRBV14 to TRBJ2-4, with D perhaps TRBD1 (6 bases). V was shortened by 1 base and J by 7 bases, with 11 bases between the two germline ends. Germline values: CDR1 SGHDN, CDR2 FVKESK. The CDR3 is made up of 14 amino acids.

This clone rates as medium-sized. The chain has TRBV20-1 and TRBJ2-7, with 7 nucleotides matching TRBD2. CDR1 is DFQATT, CDR2 SNEGSKA, per germline (reference sequence). The CDR3 is made up of 10 amino acids. The trim removed 6 bases at V and 6 bases at J, leaving 2 bases unmatched. The CDR3 sequence: CSAWGGEQYF. The DNA for the CDR3 is TGCAGTGCCTGGGGGGGCGAGCAGTACTTC.

The V gene is TRBV5-4, the J gene TRBJ2-1; TRBD2 agrees at 13 bases. This CDR3 comprises 17 residues. Germline V gives CDR1 SGHNT, CDR2 YYREEE (reference sequence). V was clipped by 4 bases and J by 6 bases; unmatched bases: 10. The CDR3 DNA sequence: TGTGCCAGCAGCCCAGCGGGACTAGCGGGAACCCCCAATGAGCAGTTCTTC. It yields the protein CASSPAGLAGTPNEQFF.

The V gene is TRBV7-8, the J gene TRBJ2-7; the match to TRBD1 covers 12 bases. V dropped 5 bases and J dropped 5; count of bases not matched to a gene: 7. The CDR3 runs 15 residues. The germline CDR1 and CDR2 sequences are SGHVS and FQNEAQ. The CDR3 bases are TGTGCCAGCAGCGTGGGGACAGGGGGCTGGAACGAGCAGTACTTC. Residues: CASSVGTGGWNEQYF. Drawing the rest from reference TRBV7-8 and TRBJ2-7, the complete variable domain is GAGVSQSPRYKVAKRGQDVALRCDPISGHVSLFWYQQALGQGPEFLTYFQNEAQLDKSGLPSDRFFAERPEGSVSTLKIQRTQQEDSAVYLCASSVGTGGWNEQYFGPGTRLTVT.

V usage is TRBV18 and J usage is TRBJ2-7, with D possibly being TRBD1 (5 bases). The V end was cut by 3 bases, the J end by 5 bases, with 17 bases between. The germline CDR1 and CDR2 sequences are KGHSH and LQKENI. CDR3 length: 15 residues. The CDR3: CASSPLEAGLDEQYF. CDR3 sequence (DNA): TGTGCCAGCTCACCCCTTGAGGCAGGGCTCGACGAGCAGTACTTC.

The rearrangement joins TRBV9 to TRBJ1-1; D gene ambiguous. This CDR3 spans 14 amino acids. Deletions cut 3 bases from V and 0 bases from J, with 9 bases between. Germline V gives CDR1 SGDLS, CDR2 YYNGEE. This CDR3 is CASSAAAMNTEAFF. The CDR3, as DNA: TGTGCCAGCAGCGCGGCGGCCATGAACACTGAAGCTTTCTTT.

This chain joins TRBV10-2 and TRBJ2-2; a weak D match, TRBD1 (6 bases). This CDR3 spans 13 amino acids. The germline CDR1 and CDR2 sequences are WSHSY and SAAADI. With 10 bases removed from V and 1 base from J, the gap between germline ends came to 10 bases. This chain's CDR3 is CATDRMNTGELFF. As DNA, the CDR3 is TGCGCCACCGACAGGATGAACACCGGGGAGCTGTTTTTT.

CDR3 in DNA: TGTGCCAGCAGTTTAAGGCTGGGCAACACAGATACGCAGTATTTT. Protein sequence: CASSLRLGNTDTQYF. The chain uses TRBV28 and TRBJ2-3; D gene uncertain. Trimming left V 2 bases short and J 2 bases short, with 11 bases between. This CDR3 is 15 amino acids long. Looked up from germline, CDR1 is MDHEN and CDR2 is SYDVKM.

The rearrangement links TRBV15 to TRBJ2-6; no clear D gene. The CDR3 is 15 residues long. CDR1 LNHNV and CDR2 YYDKDF come from the germline V gene (reference sequence). Trimming cost V 5 bases and J 1 base, with 9 bases left between them. Here the CDR3 reads CATSRRLSGANVLTF. CDR3 nucleotide sequence: TGTGCCACCAGCCGACGACTTTCTGGGGCCAACGTCCTGACTTTC.

The count of this clone is one. This rearrangement joins TRBV9 to TRBJ2-1, with 11 bases lining up with TRBD2. CDR3 length: 15 amino acids. CDR1 and CDR2 from the germline V gene are SGDLS and YYNGEE. The V and J ends lost 3 bases and 5 bases, in that order; junction bases with no gene match: 4. The CDR3 DNA reads as TGTGCCAGCAGCGCACTAGCGGGAGATAACAATGAGCAGTTCTTC. Amino acids: CASSALAGDNNEQFF. Filled out from reference TRBV9 and TRBJ2-1, the complete variable domain reads DSGVTQTPKHLITATGQRVTLRCSPRSGDLSVYWYQQSLDQGLQFLIQYYNGEERAKGNILERFSAQQFPDLHSELNLSSLELGDSALYFCASSALAGDNNEQFFGPGTRLTVL.

The chain has TRBV10-1 and TRBJ2-7; 8 nucleotides line up with TRBD1. Trimming at V came to 6 bases and at J to 7 bases, leaving 11 bases not matched to a gene. In germline, CDR1 is WNHNN, CDR2 SYGVQD (reference sequence). The CDR3 is 14 amino acids. This chain's CDR3 is CASSGSGTGREQYF. CDR3 coding DNA: TGCGCCAGCAGCGGATCAGGGACAGGTCGGGAGCAGTACTTC.

The rearrangement uses TRBV6-1 and TRBJ1-5; 8 bases line up with TRBD1. Unmatched junction bases numbered 6, after V lost 2 bases and J lost 3 bases. The CDR3 has 16 residues. Germline V gene lookup returns CDR1 MNHNS and CDR2 SASEGT. CDR3 residues: CASSEIGTGFNQPQHF. The CDR3 bases are TGTGCCAGCAGTGAAATCGGGACAGGCTTCAATCAGCCCCAGCATTTT.

The V and J genes are TRBV10-3 and TRBJ2-3; tentatively, D is TRBD1 (5 bases). The germline gives CDR1 ENHRY, CDR2 SYGVKD. The CDR3 extends over 13 amino acids. The V gene lost 4 bases and the J gene lost 3 bases, with 8 bases spanning the gap. CDR3 in amino acids: CAISGTLTDTQYF. The CDR3 bases are TGTGCCATCAGTGGGACACTTACAGATACGCAGTATTTT.

CDR3: CASSRGLGNTIYF. The CDR3 coding sequence is TGTGCCAGCAGTCGGGGTTTAGGAAACACCATATATTTT. The chain combines TRBV28 with TRBJ1-3; no reliable D call. The CDR3 totals 13 residues. Trimming pared 5 bases from V and 4 bases from J, leaving 9 bases between. Germline-derived CDR1 and CDR2 are MDHEN and SYDVKM. Full variable domain (rest looked up from reference TRBV28 and TRBJ1-3): DVKVTQSSRYLVKRTGEKVFLECVQDMDHENMFWYRQDPGLGLRLIYFSYDVKMKEKGDIPEGYSVSREKKERFSLILESASTNQTSMYLCASSRGLGNTIYFGEGSWLTVV.

The chain recombines TRBV6-6 with TRBJ1-1; D is ambiguous. V was trimmed by 4 bases and J by 1 base, leaving 10 bases between them. Looked up from germline, CDR1 is MNHNY and CDR2 is SVGAGI (reference sequence). This CDR3 is 14 amino acids long. The CDR3 here is CASSSNGENTEAFF. The CDR3 region has the DNA TGTGCCAGCAGTTCCAACGGTGAGAACACTGAAGCTTTCTTT.

The genes are TRBV7-8 and TRBJ2-2; 14 bases line up with TRBD2. Germline V gene lookup returns CDR1 SGHVS and CDR2 FQNEAQ. The V gene end was trimmed by 2 bases and the J gene end by 4 bases; junction bases not matched to a gene: 12. This CDR3 has 20 residues. CDR3 loop: CASSLFNPGLAGVATGELFF. The CDR3 DNA reads as TGTGCCAGCAGCTTATTCAACCCGGGACTAGCGGGAGTCGCCACCGGGGAGCTGTTTTTT.

With regard to this clone: Compared with germline, one end of the junction differs, possibly owing to a read error. Within the sample, other DNA sequences also encode this same CDR3. The V and J genes are TRBV4-3 and TRBJ1-4; 8 positions match TRBD1. This CDR3 comprises 15 residues. CDR1 and CDR2 from the germline V gene are LGHNA and YSLEER. CDR3: CASSQGTGGGEKLFF. CDR3 nucleotides: TGCGCCAGTAGCCAGGGGACAGGAGGAGGTGAAAAACTGTTTTTT.

The chain employs TRBV28 and TRBJ1-4, with TRBD1 identical over 7 bases. CDR3 length: 17 amino acids. The V gene's germline CDR1 is MDHEN and CDR2 SYDVKM. V shed 5 bases and J 7 bases; nucleotides not matched to a gene: 16. The CDR3 nucleotides read TGTGCCAGCAGTCCTCCCCCCCACAGGGGCAGGGGTGAAAAACTGTTTTTT. Protein product: CASSPPPHRGRGEKLFF.